The sequence of this T cell receptor (beta chain) was determined in a study of response to subunit inactivated influenza vaccine. Points from the study as a whole: The authors suggested that every seasonal influenza vaccination recruits few new T cells.

This clonotype has just a few counts. Its target is not known. Deletions cut 3 bases from V and 5 bases from J, with 19 bases between. CDR3 length: 15 residues. In germline, CDR1 is DFQATT, CDR2 SNEGSKA (reference sequence). TCRdb redid the calling of the RT-PCR reads with MiXCR, one entry per CDR3 protein. Of more than 200,000 distinct CDR3 sequences listed, about 12% are singletons. This TCR came from a man aged 50 or older who received an inactivated influenza vaccine. V is TRBV20-1 and J is TRBJ2-5; D may correspond to TRBD1 or TRBD2 (6 bases each). The material was non-naive T cells sorted from PBMCs, obtained roughly 15 days before vaccination. In nucleotides, the CDR3 is TGCAGTGCTAGGGGGTTAGGGGGGAGTGCGGAGACCCAGTACTTC. Its translation is CSARGLGGSAETQYF.